This is a list of T cell receptor beta chains from one sample in a study of blood T cell repertoires in COVID-19. This table comes from immunoSEQ multiplex PCR, and its TCRdb copy is limited to in-frame clones, with some not included. The table includes approximately 300,000 clones, 85% to 95% detected once. The sequenced sample was PBMCs or T cells enriched from blood (not recorded which). These receptor sequences come from a woman in her twenties or thirties who had been exposed to COVID-19. Both conserved end residues are part of each CDR3. The order of the fields is D gene, clone size, J gene, V gene, CDR3 DNA, CDR3 protein. The D gene is left open where the match is weak. Rows give clone size only sometimes, using once, few, many, or a class for an expanded clone.

. once TRBJ2-1 TRBV15 TGTGCCACCAGCCCCTCGGGACTTCGGTTTCTACTTTTGAGCTCCTACAATGAGCAGTTCTTC CATSPSGLRFLLLSSYNEQFF
TRBD2 . TRBJ2-7 TRBV3-1/TRBV3-2 TGTGCCAGCAGCCCGCGTGGCGGGAGCGAGCAGTACTTC CASSPRGGSEQYF
TRBD1 few TRBJ1-5 TRBV4-3 TGCGCCAGCAGCCAAGACAGGGGGGATCAGCCCCAGCATTTT CASSQDRGDQPQHF
TRBD1 . TRBJ1-2 TRBV7-9 TGTGCCAGCAGCCCTTTGACAGGGAACAACTATGGCTACACCTTC CASSPLTGNNYGYTF
TRBD1 . TRBJ1-2 TRBV6-5 TGTGCCACCCAAATCCGGGGACAGGCATTCTACACCTTC CATQIRGQAFYTF
TRBD1 few TRBJ2-4 TRBV5-1 TGCGCCAGCAGCTTGGGCCAGGGGGCTTTAAACATTCAGTACTTC CASSLGQGALNIQYF
TRBD1 . TRBJ1-3 TRBV3-1/TRBV3-2 TGTGCCAGCAGCCCTATCGGGACAGGGATTAACACCATATATTTT CASSPIGTGINTIYF
TRBD1 . TRBJ2-3 TRBV5-1 TGCGCCAGCAGCTTGGTGGCAGGGGGCAAAGATACGCAGTATTTT CASSLVAGGKDTQYF
. . TRBJ2-4 TRBV4-3 TGCGCCAGCAGCCAAACTACTATAGCCAAAAACATTCAGTACTTC CASSQTTIAKNIQYF
TRBD1 . TRBJ1-1 TRBV19 TGTGCCAGTAGTCGGACAGGGTTAACTGAAGCTTTCTTT CASSRTGLTEAFF
TRBD2 . TRBJ2-7 TRBV11-2 TGTGCCAGCAGCTTAGGTCTAGCGGGGCCCTACGAGCAGTACTTC CASSLGLAGPYEQYF
. . TRBJ1-3 TRBV4-1 TGCGCCAGCAGCCGCGGGAGGGAAGCATCGGGAAACACCATATATTTT CASSRGREASGNTIYF
TRBD2 once TRBJ2-3 TRBV9 TGTGCCAGCAGCGTAGGAATAGTTTCGGGGGGGCTAAACACAGATACGCAGTATTTT CASSVGIVSGGLNTDTQYF
TRBD2 . TRBJ2-7 TRBV19 TGTGCCACCCGACCGGGACTAGCGGGAGGGTACGAGCAGTACTTC CATRPGLAGGYEQYF
. . TRBJ2-7 TRBV9 TGTGCCAGCAGCCCCCGAGGGTCTTTCTACGAGCAGTACTTC CASSPRGSFYEQYF
. . TRBJ2-7 TRBV3-1/TRBV3-2 TGTGCCAGCAGCCAAGGGGTAGGGGCCTACGAGCAGTACTTC CASSQGVGAYEQYF
. . TRBJ2-7 TRBV7-9 TGTGCCAGCAGCTTACTGGAGCCCTACGAGCAGTACTTC CASSLLEPYEQYF
. . TRBJ2-3 TRBV29-1 TGCAGCGTTGACGGCGGAGGGTCCACAGATACGCAGTATTTT CSVDGGGSTDTQYF
TRBD2 . TRBJ2-7 TRBV19 TGTGCCAGTAGTAGAATAGCGGGGAGCTCCTACGAGCAGTACTTC CASSRIAGSSYEQYF
TRBD2 . TRBJ2-7 TRBV5-6 TGTGCCAGCAGCCGCTCCGGGACTAGCGGGAGATCGGAGTACTTC CASSRSGTSGRSEYF
. . TRBJ1-2 TRBV30 TGTGCCTGGAGTCCGGGCCTAGCAGCTAACTATGGCTACACCTTC CAWSPGLAANYGYTF
. . TRBJ1-2 TRBV11-2 TGTGCCAGCAGCTTAGGTCCGGGGAGAGGAGATGGCTACACCTTC CASSLGPGRGDGYTF
. . TRBJ1-4 TRBV28 TGTGCCAGCAGTTTACGTGAAAAACTGTTTTTT CASSLREKLFF
. . TRBJ2-7 TRBV9 TGTGCCAGCAGCGTAGATGAGGGAACGACCTACGAGCAGTACTTC CASSVDEGTTYEQYF
TRBD1 . TRBJ1-3 TRBV7-9 TGTGCCAGCAGCTTAGCGAAACAGGGGCACTGGAGATATTTT CASSLAKQGHWRYF
TRBD1 . TRBJ2-2 TRBV19 TGTGCCAGTAGTCTGGGGACAGGGAAAACCGGGGAGCTGTTTTTT CASSLGTGKTGELFF
TRBD1 . TRBJ1-6 TRBV13 TGTGCCAGCAGCTTGGACAGGGGCTCACCCCTCCACTTT CASSLDRGSPLHF
TRBD1 . TRBJ1-2 TRBV4-2 TGTGCCAGCAGCCAAGGGGACAGGGAGGATGGCTACACCTTC CASSQGDREDGYTF
. . TRBJ1-1 TRBV4-2 TGTGCCAGCAGCCAAGATCCTTACAGATTGAACACTGAAGCTTTCTTT CASSQDPYRLNTEAFF
TRBD1 . TRBJ2-3 TRBV7-2 TGTGCCAGCAGCTCGACAGGGCGGGGCACAGATACGCAGTATTTT CASSSTGRGTDTQYF
. . TRBJ1-4 TRBV7-2 TGTGCCAGCAGCTTAGGCCGGTATGAAAAACTGTTTTTT CASSLGRYEKLFF
. . TRBJ2-3 TRBV21-1 TGTGCCATCAGCCGGGACAGGGCGACAGATACGCAGTATTTT CAISRDRATDTQYF
. . TRBJ1-1 TRBV15 TGTGCCACCAGCAGAGAGCCCCTACAGGGATATACTGAAGCTTTCTTT CATSREPLQGYTEAFF
. . TRBJ2-3 TRBV15 TGTGCCACCAGCGGTGGCCGGGGATTCACAGATACGCAGTATTTT CATSGGRGFTDTQYF
. . TRBJ1-3 TRBV6-2/TRBV6-3 TGTGCCAGCAGTCGGGAGATCACTGGAAACACCATATATTTT CASSREITGNTIYF
TRBD1 . TRBJ2-1 TRBV19 TGTGCCAGTAGTATAGTGGGGACAGGAGCCTACAATGAGCAGTTCTTC CASSIVGTGAYNEQFF
. . TRBJ1-2 TRBV7-9 TGTGCCAGCAGCAACTGGGCCCCGTTCAGTGGCTACACCTTC CASSNWAPFSGYTF
. . TRBJ1-3 TRBV19 TGTGCCAGTAGTATAGCCACAGGCGGCTCTGGAAACACCATATATTTT CASSIATGGSGNTIYF
. many TRBJ1-2 TRBV5-1 TGCGCCAGCAGCTTCCTCCTCGGGTACTATGGCTACACCTTC CASSFLLGYYGYTF
TRBD1 few TRBJ2-2 TRBV19 TGTGCCAGTAGTCGCGCAGGGGGCAACACCGGGGAGCTGTTTTTT CASSRAGGNTGELFF
TRBD2 . TRBJ2-3 TRBV6-5 TGTGCCAGCAGTCAGCGGGGGGAGGGGACAGATACGCAGTATTTT CASSQRGEGTDTQYF
TRBD1 . TRBJ1-1 TRBV27 TGTGCCAGCAGTAACTTTTCACCGGGACAGGGAGCTTTCTTT CASSNFSPGQGAFF
TRBD2 . TRBJ2-3 TRBV7-2 TGTGCCAGCAGCTTAGAGGGACTAAGAACAGATACGCAGTATTTT CASSLEGLRTDTQYF
. . TRBJ1-2 TRBV6-1 TGTGCCAGCAGTGAAGCGCGTGGCTACACCTTC CASSEARGYTF
TRBD2 . TRBJ2-3 TRBV9 TGTGCCAGCAGCGTAGTAAGCGGGGGGCTAGATACGCAGTATTTT CASSVVSGGLDTQYF
. . TRBJ1-1 TRBV5-4 TGTGCCAGCCGAGAAACAGTGAACACTGAAGCTTTCTTT CASRETVNTEAFF
TRBD1 once TRBJ1-1 TRBV18 TGTGCCAGCTCCCCTCGGACAGGCCTGAACACTGAAGCTTTCTTT CASSPRTGLNTEAFF
. . TRBJ1-1 TRBV19 TGTGCCAGTAGTATTGGCAGTTACACTGAAGCTTTCTTT CASSIGSYTEAFF
. . TRBJ2-1 TRBV5-6 TGTGCCAGCAGCTTTCGTAATCCCGGACTCAGAGTGGGGAATGAGCAGTTCTTC CASSFRNPGLRVGNEQFF
. . TRBJ2-2 TRBV2 TGTGCCAGCAGCCCCGACTGGACCGGGGAGCTGTTTTTT CASSPDWTGELFF